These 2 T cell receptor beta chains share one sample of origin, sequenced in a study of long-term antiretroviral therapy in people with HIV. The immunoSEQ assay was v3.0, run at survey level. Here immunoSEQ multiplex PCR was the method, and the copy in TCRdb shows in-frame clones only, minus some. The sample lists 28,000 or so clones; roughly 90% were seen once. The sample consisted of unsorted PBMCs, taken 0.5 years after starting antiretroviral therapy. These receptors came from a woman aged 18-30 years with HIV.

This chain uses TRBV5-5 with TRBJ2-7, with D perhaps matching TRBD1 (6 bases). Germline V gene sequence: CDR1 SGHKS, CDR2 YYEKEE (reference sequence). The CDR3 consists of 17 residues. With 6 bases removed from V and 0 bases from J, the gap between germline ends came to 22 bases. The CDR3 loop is CASTWKGGEGTSYEQYF. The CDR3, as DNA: TGTGCCAGCACTTGGAAAGGGGGAGAGGGGACCTCCTACGAGCAGTACTTC.

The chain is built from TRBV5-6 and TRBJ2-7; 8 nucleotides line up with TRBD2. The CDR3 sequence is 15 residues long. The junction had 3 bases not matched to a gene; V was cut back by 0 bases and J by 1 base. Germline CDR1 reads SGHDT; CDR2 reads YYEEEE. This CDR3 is CASSLGLAGSYEQYF. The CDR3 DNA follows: TGTGCCAGCAGCTTGGGGCTAGCGGGTTCCTACGAGCAGTACTTC.